These 2 T cell receptor beta chains share one sample of origin, sequenced in a study of cytomegalovirus exposure and HLA in healthy donors. Amplification used 60 Vbeta primers and 13 Jbeta primers. Libraries were prepared by immunoSEQ multiplex PCR; TCRdb keeps only in-frame clonotypes and omits some of them. The sample lists approximately 85,000 clones, around 80% occurring once. The sequencing sample was made of PBMCs. All receptors derive from a man aged 45 to 65 in good health and CMV-seropositive.

The rearrangement links TRBV7-8 to TRBJ1-1; 7 bases fit TRBD1. Trimming at V came to 2 bases and at J to 4 bases, leaving 1 base not matched to a gene. CDR3 length equals 13 residues. Germline V gene data show CDR1 as SGHVS and CDR2 as FQNEAQ. The chain's CDR3 is CASSLRDSTEAFF. As DNA, the CDR3 is TGTGCCAGCAGCTTACGGGACAGCACTGAAGCTTTCTTT.

The rearrangement links TRBV30 to TRBJ1-2; maybe TRBD1 (5 bases). The CDR3 is 14 residues long. Per the germline V gene, CDR1 is GTSNPN and CDR2 is SVGIG (reference sequence). V was pared by 7 bases and J by 6 bases, with 21 bases between. CDR3 coding DNA: TGTGCCTCAACACTCGCGGGACCTACCCATGGCTACACCTTC. This translates into CASTLAGPTHGYTF. Based on the CDR3 plus reference TRBV30 and TRBJ1-2, the full variable domain is SQTIHQWPATLVQPVGSPLSLECTVEGTSNPNLYWYRQAAGRGLQLLFYSVGIGQISSEVPQNLSASRPQDRQFILSSKKLLLSDSGFYLCASTLAGPTHGYTFGSGTRLTVV.